These 15 T cell receptor beta chains came from one sample sequenced in a study of shared clonotypes between healthy human individuals. Sequenced by immunoSEQ multiplex PCR; TCRdb stores in-frame clones only, minus some. The sample includes about 1.1 million clones, approximately 77% seen only once; the top ten take 0.89%. The specimen sequenced was memory CD4+ T cells from PBMCs. Subset of the sample: CD45RA-negative fraction. These receptor sequences come from a man aged 18 to 35 in good health. Some clones in this sample may be carry-over from other donors' samples.

This clone was picked up one time. Within the sample, other DNA sequences also encode this same CDR3. V and J are TRBV5-1 and TRBJ2-5; D might be TRBD2 (7 bases). V was shortened by 0 bases and J by 2 bases, with 14 bases between the two germline ends. Germline V CDR1 and CDR2: SGHRS, YFSETQ. The CDR3 is 16 amino acids. The CDR3 is CASSLAGASGQETQYF. In nucleotides, the CDR3 is TGCGCCAGCAGCTTGGCGGGGGCTAGCGGACAAGAGACCCAGTACTTC. The full variable domain, in which reference TRBV5-1 and TRBJ2-5 provide the parts outside the CDR3, is KAGVTQTPRYLIKTRGQQVTLSCSPISGHRSVSWYQQTPGQGLQFLFEYFSETQRNKGNFPGRFSGRQFSNSRSEMNVSTLELGDSALYLCASSLAGASGQETQYFGPGTRLLVL.

This clone was seen just once. The chain recombines TRBV28 with TRBJ2-2, with 8 bases aligning to TRBD1. This CDR3 has 17 residues. Germline values: CDR1 MDHEN, CDR2 SYDVKM. Trimming cost V 6 bases and J 3 bases; bases outside gene matches: 12. Here the CDR3 reads CASRGARGQVDTGELFF. In nucleotides, the CDR3 is TGTGCCAGCAGGGGGGCCAGGGGGCAGGTGGACACCGGGGAGCTGTTTTTT.

The rearrangement joins TRBV5-1 to TRBJ1-1; D uncertain. Trimming pared 5 bases from V and 8 bases from J, leaving 10 bases between. The germline CDR1 and CDR2 sequences are SGHRS and YFSETQ. The CDR3 contains 11 residues. CDR3 in amino acids: CASRGFQEAFF. The CDR3 DNA reads as TGCGCCAGCAGGGGTTTTCAGGAAGCTTTCTTT.

The V call is TRBV5-4, the J call TRBJ2-1; D is possibly TRBD2 (5 bases). Germline lookup yields CDR1 SGHNT and CDR2 YYREEE (reference sequence). This CDR3 has 14 amino acids. V dropped 4 bases and J dropped 4 bases, with 12 bases sitting between them. Written as DNA, the CDR3 is TGTGCCAGCAGCCTTTTGAGGGAGTACAATGAGCAGTTCTTC. It encodes CASSLLREYNEQFF.

The chain couples TRBV28 to TRBJ1-3; D gene uncertain. The CDR3 is made up of 15 amino acids. Trimming stripped 5 bases from V and 0 bases from J, with 11 bases between. Germline V CDR1 and CDR2: MDHEN, SYDVKM. CDR3 loop: CASSPGPASGNTIYF. The CDR3 DNA sequence: TGTGCCAGCAGTCCGGGTCCCGCCTCTGGAAACACCATATATTTT.

The rearrangement uses TRBV5-6 and TRBJ2-5; 11 bases are shared with TRBD2. This CDR3 spans 16 amino acids. The germline V gene encodes CDR1 SGHDT and CDR2 YYEEEE. The junction had 6 bases not matched to a gene; V was cut back by 4 bases and J by 1 base. The CDR3 DNA reads as TGTGCCAGCAGCCCAGCCCTAGCGGGAGGCCAAGAGACCCAGTACTTC. Protein sequence: CASSPALAGGQETQYF. Supplemented by reference TRBV5-6 and TRBJ2-5, the full variable domain reads DAGVTQSPTHLIKTRGQQVTLRCSPKSGHDTVSWYQQALGQGPQFIFQYYEEEERQRGNFPDRFSGHQFPNYSSELNVNALLLGDSALYLCASSPALAGGQETQYFGPGTRLLVL.

This chain uses TRBV7-9 with TRBJ1-3; 8 positions agree with TRBD1. The trim removed 5 bases at V and 0 bases at J, leaving 3 bases unmatched. The CDR3 consists of 15 residues. Germline CDR1 reads SEHNR; CDR2 reads FQNEAQ (reference sequence). The CDR3 here is CASSTDRDSGNTIYF. The CDR3 coding sequence is TGTGCCAGCAGCACGGACAGGGACTCTGGAAACACCATATATTTT.

Only a few counts were recorded for this clone. V is TRBV30 and J is TRBJ1-5; possibly TRBD1 for D (5 bases). The germline V gene has CDR1 GTSNPN and CDR2 SVGIG (reference sequence). CDR3 length equals 12 residues. In DNA, the CDR3 is TGTGCATGGGGGGAGAGCAATCAGCCCCAGCATTTT. Its protein is CAWGESNQPQHF.

This sequence joins TRBV7-2 and TRBJ1-4, with D possibly being TRBD1 (6 bases). This CDR3 is 15 amino acids long. Trimming shortened V by 1 base and J by 4 bases, and 10 bases separated the two germline ends. The germline V gene encodes CDR1 SGHTA and CDR2 FQGNSA. The CDR3 sequence is CASSLDRANNEKLFF. The CDR3, as DNA: TGTGCCAGCAGCTTAGACAGGGCGAATAATGAAAAACTGTTTTTT.

The V and J genes are TRBV10-1 and TRBJ2-7, with 12 positions matching TRBD2. V trimming: 5 bases; J trimming: 4 bases; junction bases outside the gene matches: 6. Germline values: CDR1 WNHNN, CDR2 SYGVQD (reference sequence). The CDR3 runs to 15 residues. CDR3 DNA sequence: TGCGCCAGCAGTAGAGGACTAGCGGGACTATACGAGCAGTACTTC. It specifies CASSRGLAGLYEQYF.

The genes are TRBV2 and TRBJ1-1; no firm D call. Looked up from germline, CDR1 is SNHLY and CDR2 is FYNNEI. Trimming removed 6 bases from V and 6 bases from J, with 14 bases in between. The CDR3 contains 13 residues. The CDR3 loop is CASSVRAIAEAFF. The CDR3 DNA is TGTGCCAGCAGCGTCCGGGCGATAGCTGAAGCTTTCTTT.

The chain has TRBV5-1 and TRBJ1-1; D not resolved. The CDR3 spans 14 residues. Germline V gene sequence: CDR1 SGHRS, CDR2 YFSETQ. The V end lost 0 bases, the J end lost 5 bases, and 11 bases lay between the germline ends. This CDR3 reads CASSLGGVRTEAFF. CDR3 DNA: TGCGCCAGCAGCTTGGGAGGTGTGAGGACTGAAGCTTTCTTT.

The rearrangement uses TRBV7-2 and TRBJ2-5; D gene unclear. The CDR3 is 14 amino acids. V was pared by 1 base and J by 6 bases, with 12 bases between. Germline CDR1 SGHTA, CDR2 FQGNSA. The CDR3 is CASSLDGVAKTQYF. CDR3 DNA sequence: TGTGCCAGCAGCTTAGATGGAGTGGCTAAGACCCAGTACTTC.

This chain links TRBV11-2 with TRBJ2-7; the D gene is possibly TRBD1 (6 bases). V shed 5 bases and J shed 2 bases, with 13 bases lying between them. The CDR3 runs to 14 residues. The germline CDR1 and CDR2 sequences are SGHAT and FQNNGV. CDR3 nucleotides: TGTGCCAGCAGCCCCGGGACACCACCCTACGAGCAGTACTTC. Translated, it gives CASSPGTPPYEQYF.

The chain employs TRBV6-5 and TRBJ1-1, with D unclear. The germline V and J ends were trimmed by 9 bases and 1 base, with 12 bases remaining between them. This CDR3 is built from 13 residues. Germline V gene data show CDR1 as MNHEY and CDR2 as SVGAGI. CDR3 amino acids: CASREDGNTEAFF. CDR3 DNA sequence: TGTGCCAGTCGAGAAGATGGGAACACTGAAGCTTTCTTT.